These 30 T cell receptor beta chains were all obtained from the same sample, sequenced in a study of OX40 agonist ivuxolimab in advanced cancers. Using immunoSEQ multiplex PCR, the repertoire was profiled, and TCRdb retains in-frame clones only, with some absent. The repertoire has tens of thousands of clones, roughly 85% of them found once; the top ten carry 0.75% to 1%. Material: CD4+ or CD8+ T cells sorted from blood, obtained in a trial of the OX40 agonist ivuxolimab. The receptors were sampled from an adult with an advanced solid tumor such as melanoma, head and neck, liver or kidney cancer.

The rearrangement joins TRBV11-2 to TRBJ2-7; D uncertain. V was shortened by 1 base and J by 0 bases, with 7 bases between the two germline ends. This CDR3 contains 14 residues. Germline CDR1 reads SGHAT; CDR2 reads FQNNGV. The CDR3 DNA follows: TGTGCCAGCAGCTTAGGATTCAGCTCCTACGAGCAGTACTTC. Translating it yields CASSLGFSSYEQYF.

This chain connects TRBV6-1 to TRBJ2-2, with TRBD1 matching over 8 bases. The J segment lost 5 bases and the V segment lost 2 bases, leaving 10 bases of the junction unmatched. The CDR3 length is 17 residues. Germline V lookup: CDR1 MNHNS, CDR2 SASEGT. CDR3 sequence: CASSETEGQGATGELFF. The CDR3 DNA is TGTGCCAGCAGTGAAACAGAAGGGCAGGGGGCAACCGGGGAGCTGTTTTTT.

For the CDR3, the DNA is TGCGCCAGCAGTGACATAGCGGGGGCCACAAAAGAGACCCAGTACTTC. Amino acids: CASSDIAGATKETQYF. The V and J genes are TRBV10-2 and TRBJ2-5; 9 nucleotides line up with TRBD2. The CDR3 runs 16 residues. Germline-derived CDR1 and CDR2 are WSHSY and SAAADI. V shed 3 bases and J 3 bases; nucleotides not matched to a gene: 8.

The chain employs TRBV7-2 and TRBJ2-7; no clear D. From germline, CDR1 is SGHTA and CDR2 FQGNSA. Trimming took off 6 bases at V and 0 bases at J, with 12 bases between the two ends. CDR3 length: 14 amino acids. CDR3 in amino acids: CASSWLELSYEQYF. In nucleotides, the CDR3 is TGTGCCAGCAGTTGGCTCGAACTCTCCTACGAGCAGTACTTC.

This rearrangement joins TRBV6-1 to TRBJ1-5, with a weak D call TRBD1 (5 bases). Germline CDR1 and CDR2: MNHNS and SASEGT. The V end lost 4 bases, the J end lost 3 bases, and 10 bases lay between the germline ends. The CDR3 extends over 14 amino acids. CDR3: CASSVQGFNQPQHF. As DNA, the CDR3 is TGTGCCAGCAGTGTCCAGGGATTCAATCAGCCCCAGCATTTT.

This rearrangement joins TRBV9 to TRBJ1-2; TRBD1 matches 8 bases. Germline V gene lookup returns CDR1 SGDLS and CDR2 YYNGEE. The V segment lost 2 bases and the J segment 2 bases; nucleotides outside the gene matches: 5. The CDR3 sequence is 15 residues long. The CDR3 reads CASSVEDRVNYGYTF. The CDR3 DNA follows: TGTGCCAGCAGCGTGGAGGACAGGGTAAACTATGGCTACACCTTC. Complete variable domain (other parts from reference TRBV9 and TRBJ1-2): DSGVTQTPKHLITATGQRVTLRCSPRSGDLSVYWYQQSLDQGLQFLIQYYNGEERAKGNILERFSAQQFPDLHSELNLSSLELGDSALYFCASSVEDRVNYGYTFGSGTRLTVV.

The V and J genes are TRBV27 and TRBJ2-7; 9 nucleotides agree with TRBD1. The V gene's germline CDR1 is MNHEY and CDR2 SMNVEV (reference sequence). This CDR3 spans 15 amino acids. The V gene end was trimmed by 4 bases and the J gene end by 3 bases; junction bases not matched to a gene: 7. The CDR3 protein is CASSSRPGQGYEQYF. The CDR3 bases are TGTGCCAGCAGTTCCCGACCGGGACAGGGCTACGAGCAGTACTTC.

This clone was observed a few times. J is TRBJ2-7 and V is TRBV6-5; possible D gene TRBD1, 6 bases. Germline V gives CDR1 MNHEY, CDR2 SVGAGI. The length of the CDR3 is 12 residues. Trimming cost V 5 bases and J 1 base, with 6 bases left between them. The CDR3 region has the DNA TGTGCCAGCAGTGGACAGTCCTACGAGCAGTACTTC. Protein product: CASSGQSYEQYF.

This clone has a single count. The rearrangement uses TRBV19 and TRBJ2-7; 8 positions match TRBD1. Germline V CDR1 and CDR2: LNHDA, SQIVND (reference sequence). This CDR3 has 14 residues. V lost 4 bases, J lost 7 bases, and 9 bases stayed unmatched. CDR3 DNA: TGTGCCAGTAGTACCCGACCGGACAGGGTAGAGCAGTACTTC. Its translation: CASSTRPDRVEQYF.

The chain joins TRBV7-9 to TRBJ2-7; D is tentatively TRBD1 or TRBD2 (5 bases each). Germline values: CDR1 SEHNR, CDR2 FQNEAQ (reference sequence). The V end was cut by 5 bases, the J end by 3 bases, with 11 bases between. The CDR3 spans 13 residues. DNA of the CDR3: TGTGCCAGCAGCAGGGACCTAGTCTACGAGCAGTACTTC. The encoded protein is CASSRDLVYEQYF.

The chain has TRBV11-2 and TRBJ1-1; D unclear. The CDR3 is 14 residues long. V was clipped by 7 bases and J by 1 base, with 13 bases between them. CDR1 is SGHAT and CDR2 is FQNNGV in the germline V gene. The CDR3 reads CASTLGPGNTEAFF. The CDR3 DNA follows: TGTGCCAGCACCCTGGGCCCGGGGAACACTGAAGCTTTCTTT.

This sequence joins TRBV13 and TRBJ1-5, with D tentatively TRBD1 (5 bases). Germline values: CDR1 PRHDT, CDR2 FYEKMQ (reference sequence). This CDR3 is 15 amino acids long. Trimming left V 0 bases short and J 4 bases short, with 10 bases between. CDR3 DNA: TGTGCCAGCAGCTTAGGTGGCCAGGGTAATCAGCCCCAGCATTTT. Amino acid sequence: CASSLGGQGNQPQHF.

CDR3 in amino acids: CASSFGLEETQYF. CDR3 coding DNA: TGTGCCAGCAGCTTCGGACTCGAAGAGACCCAGTACTTC. The J gene is TRBJ2-5, the V gene TRBV5-4, with D perhaps matching TRBD2 (5 bases). Germline assignment: CDR1 SGHNT and CDR2 YYREEE (reference sequence). V was pared by 2 bases and J by 3 bases, with 8 bases between. The CDR3 is 13 amino acids.

The chain combines TRBV19 with TRBJ1-5; weak D call: TRBD1 (5 bases). Germline CDR1 is LNHDA and CDR2 is SQIVND (reference sequence). The V gene lost 0 bases and the J gene lost 4 bases, with 10 bases spanning the gap. The CDR3 totals 15 residues. The CDR3 loop reads CASSIEGLSNQPQHF. In DNA form, the CDR3 reads TGTGCCAGTAGTATAGAGGGGCTGTCAAATCAGCCCCAGCATTTT. Variable domain in full (rest from reference TRBV19 and TRBJ1-5): DGGITQSPKYLFRKEGQNVTLSCEQNLNHDAMYWYRQDPGQGLRLIYYSQIVNDFQKGDIAEGYSVSREKKESFPLTVTSAQKNPTAFYLCASSIEGLSNQPQHFGDGTRLSIL.

V usage is TRBV6-5 and J usage is TRBJ1-2; D ambiguous. This CDR3 has 13 residues. The ends were cut back, 0 bases at V and 7 bases at J, with 9 bases in the middle. The germline V gene has CDR1 MNHEY and CDR2 SVGAGI. The DNA for the CDR3 is TGTGCCAGCAGTTACTCTTTCCCGTCTGGCTACACCTTC. Its protein product is CASSYSFPSGYTF.

The rearrangement links TRBV7-3 to TRBJ2-2, with TRBD1 matching 10 bases. The CDR3 is 16 amino acids. With 6 bases clipped from V and 2 bases from J, the junction kept 6 bases outside the gene matches. The germline V gene has CDR1 SGHTA and CDR2 FQGTGA. CDR3 protein: CASSQGDRGNTGELFF. As DNA, the CDR3 is TGTGCCAGCAGTCAAGGGGACAGGGGAAACACCGGGGAGCTGTTTTTT. The variable domain in full, completed from reference TRBV7-3 and TRBJ2-2, reads GAGVSQTPSNKVTEKGKYVELRCDPISGHTALYWYRQSLGQGPEFLIYFQGTGAADDSGLPNDRFFAVRPEGSVSTLKIQRTERGDSAVYLCASSQGDRGNTGELFFGEGSRLTVL.

V usage is TRBV5-4 and J usage is TRBJ2-6; D gene uncertain. This CDR3 contains 15 residues. Germline CDR1 reads SGHNT; CDR2 reads YYREEE (reference sequence). Trimming stripped 6 bases from V and 0 bases from J, with 10 bases between. CDR3: CASTPESSGANVLTF. The CDR3 DNA sequence: TGTGCCAGCACGCCAGAGAGCTCTGGGGCCAACGTCCTGACTTTC.

The chain combines TRBV7-9 with TRBJ2-5; 8 bases are a match to TRBD1. V dropped 6 bases and J dropped 2; count of bases not matched to a gene: 2. The CDR3 sequence is 13 residues long. Germline CDR1 and CDR2: SEHNR and FQNEAQ (reference sequence). Here the CDR3 reads CASSDRGQETQYF. The CDR3 DNA reads TGTGCCAGCAGTGACAGGGGACAAGAGACCCAGTACTTC. Full variable domain (outside the CDR3, taken from reference TRBV7-9 and TRBJ2-5): DTGVSQNPRHKITKRGQNVTFRCDPISEHNRLYWYRQTLGQGPEFLTYFQNEAQLEKSRLLSDRFSAERPKGSFSTLEIQRTEQGDSAMYLCASSDRGQETQYFGPGTRLLVL.

The chain joins TRBV10-3 to TRBJ2-2; D possibly uses TRBD1 or TRBD2 (5 bases each). Between the trimmed V and J ends, which lost 2 bases and 8 bases, there was a span of 9 bases. Germline loops: CDR1 ENHRY, CDR2 SYGVKD. CDR3 length: 13 residues. The DNA of the CDR3 is TGTGCCATCAGTGAGACGGGGCCGGGGGAGCTGTTTTTT. It yields the protein CAISETGPGELFF.

This clone has a handful of counts. Other DNA variants within this sample encode the same CDR3. The CDR3 spells CASSVVPGTEAFF. The CDR3, as DNA: TGTGCCAGCAGCGTAGTTCCTGGCACTGAAGCTTTCTTT. J is TRBJ1-1 and V is TRBV9; no firm D call. Per germline, CDR1 SGDLS and CDR2 YYNGEE. CDR3 length equals 13 residues. Trimming stripped 0 bases from V and 4 bases from J, with 7 bases between.

This clone was seen more than once but under ten times. The rearrangement uses TRBV13 and TRBJ1-6; the D is unclear. Germline V gene sequence: CDR1 PRHDT, CDR2 FYEKMQ (reference sequence). V lost 0 bases, J lost 7 bases, and 10 bases lay in between. This CDR3 has 15 amino acids. For the CDR3, the DNA is TGTGCCAGCAGCTTAGGCAACAGCTTCAATTCACCCCTCCACTTT. It yields the protein CASSLGNSFNSPLHF. Filled out from reference TRBV13 and TRBJ1-6, the complete variable domain reads AAGVIQSPRHLIKEKRETATLKCYPIPRHDTVYWYQQGPGQDPQFLISFYEKMQSDKGSIPDRFSAQQFSDYHSELNMSSLELGDSALYFCASSLGNSFNSPLHFGNGTRLTVT.

The V and J genes are TRBV4-3 and TRBJ2-3, with 11 bases fitting TRBD2. The CDR3 is 18 amino acids. The germline gives CDR1 LGHNA, CDR2 YSLEER. The junction had 7 bases not matched to a gene; V was cut back by 0 bases and J by 2 bases. DNA of the CDR3: TGCGCCAGCAGCCAAGATTATCCTAGCGGGGGGTACACAGATACGCAGTATTTT. Translation: CASSQDYPSGGYTDTQYF.

This clone was counted between two and nine times. This chain links TRBV19 with TRBJ2-5; TRBD2 matches at 7 bases. This CDR3 contains 13 residues. J was trimmed by 5 bases and V by 5 bases; bases with no gene match: 5. Germline assignment: CDR1 LNHDA and CDR2 SQIVND (reference sequence). The CDR3 sequence: CASSPLATETQYF. The CDR3 DNA reads TGTGCCAGTAGTCCACTAGCGACGGAGACCCAGTACTTC.

This clone was found a few times. This chain uses TRBV7-8 with TRBJ2-7; possibly TRBD2 for D (5 bases). From germline, CDR1 is SGHVS and CDR2 FQNEAQ. This CDR3 is built from 14 residues. V gave up 5 bases and J gave up 2 bases, with 13 bases separating them. The CDR3 protein is CASSIRTGPYEQYF. The CDR3 DNA reads TGTGCCAGCAGCATCAGGACTGGACCCTACGAGCAGTACTTC.

This sequence joins TRBV16 and TRBJ2-3; D remains unclear. The V end was cut by 2 bases, the J end by 2 bases, with 2 bases between. The V gene's germline CDR1 is KGHSY and CDR2 FQNENV. The CDR3 sequence is 12 residues long. CDR3 region: CASSQTTDTQYF. The DNA of the CDR3 is TGTGCCAGCAGCCAAACCACAGATACGCAGTATTTT.

The chain carries TRBV29-1 and TRBJ1-4; D gene unclear. CDR3 length: 14 amino acids. Germline V gene sequence: CDR1 SQVTM, CDR2 ANQGSEA. The V and J ends lost 4 bases and 5 bases respectively, with 14 bases between them. In DNA form, the CDR3 reads TGCAGCGTTGTAGCTCCCCCGGGGAATGAAAAACTGTTTTTT. Residues: CSVVAPPGNEKLFF.

This chain connects TRBV10-3 to TRBJ1-6; D ambiguous. The V end lost 8 bases, the J end lost 5 bases, and 16 bases lay between the germline ends. The CDR3 has 15 residues. Germline CDR1 is ENHRY and CDR2 is SYGVKD. Written as DNA, the CDR3 is TGTGCCATCCAGGCATCCCGGGCCAATAATTCACCCCTCCACTTT. Protein: CAIQASRANNSPLHF.

This clone has only a few counts. The chain recombines TRBV5-4 with TRBJ2-1, with 12 bases matching TRBD1. The CDR3 spans 15 residues. Trimming took 5 bases from V and 7 from J; bases not matched to a gene: 7. Germline values: CDR1 SGHNT, CDR2 YYREEE (reference sequence). The CDR3 here is CASRSGQGAMNEQFF. Written as DNA, the CDR3 is TGTGCCAGCAGGTCGGGACAGGGGGCAATGAATGAGCAGTTCTTC.

This clone has a single count. The chain combines TRBV7-2 with TRBJ1-1; the D gene is possibly TRBD1 (5 bases). Germline V lookup: CDR1 SGHTA, CDR2 FQGNSA. The CDR3 consists of 13 residues. V was pared by 5 bases and J by 10 bases, with 17 bases between. CDR3 protein: CASSPRDSGGAFF. CDR3 bases: TGTGCCAGCAGCCCCCGGGACTCCGGGGGAGCTTTCTTT. Filled out from reference TRBV7-2 and TRBJ1-1, the complete variable domain reads GAGVSQSPSNKVTEKGKDVELRCDPISGHTALYWYRQSLGQGLEFLIYFQGNSAPDKSGLPSDRFSAERTGGSVSTLTIQRTQQEDSAVYLCASSPRDSGGAFFGQGTRLTVV.

The V and J genes are TRBV19 and TRBJ2-1, with D perhaps being TRBD1 or TRBD2 (5 bases each). The V gene's germline CDR1 is LNHDA and CDR2 SQIVND (reference sequence). The CDR3 runs 13 residues. The ends were cut back, 6 bases at V and 8 bases at J, with 14 bases in the middle. Written as DNA, the CDR3 is TGTGCCAGTAGAATAAATATGGGGGATGAGCAGTTCTTC. Its translation is CASRINMGDEQFF.